This record looks at one T cell receptor (beta chain) sequence and its context. Its antigen remains unidentified. Measured with immunoSEQ multiplex PCR; TCRdb has only the in-frame clones, and not every one. The sample yields approximately 88,000 clones, around 93% seen once. The sample comes from a study of graft-versus-host responses after intestinal transplantation. As for the study in general: The transplants performed in recipients were multivisceral, liver-intestinal, or isolated intestinal.

With V trimmed by 4 bases and J by 0 bases, 2 bases remained unmatched. CDR1 is MNHEY and CDR2 is SVGAGI in the germline V gene. This CDR3 spans 16 amino acids. The sequence came from a human donor who was the organ donor for an intestinal transplant. The chain combines TRBV6-5 with TRBJ2-2; 10 bases are shared with TRBD1. The sample in question was unstimulated CD4+ T cells sorted from spleen or lymph node cells, obtained before transplant. CDR3 nucleotide sequence: TGTGCCAGCAGTTGGACAGGGGGTACGAACACCGGGGAGCTGTTTTTT. This encodes CASSWTGGTNTGELFF.